A selection of T cell receptor beta chains follows, all from one sample in a study of Ad26.COV2.S vaccination and SARS-CoV-2 variants. Sequenced by immunoSEQ multiplex PCR; TCRdb stores in-frame clones only, minus some. Of hundreds of thousands of clones listed, around 87% are singletons. The material sequenced was peripheral blood, taken in a trial of Ad26.COV2.S vaccine versus placebo. The source of these receptors is a person aged 18-60 years who received the Ad26.COV2.S COVID-19 vaccine or a placebo. CDR3s include the opening cysteine and the closing phenylalanine or tryptophan. The order of the fields is D gene, J gene, V gene, clone size, CDR3 protein, CDR3 DNA. A D gene is named only where the DNA matches it firmly. Clone size is shown for a subset of rows, as once, few, many or a class of expanded clone.

NA TRBJ1-1 TRBV5-1 NA CASRSPSKFITEAFF TGCGCCAGCAGGTCACCATCAAAGTTCATCACTGAAGCTTTCTTT
TRBD2 TRBJ2-5 TRBV15 once CATSRDRGGGWETQYF TGTGCCACCAGCAGAGATCGGGGGGGCGGTTGGGAGACCCAGTACTTC
TRBD1 TRBJ2-2 TRBV18 NA CASSPGQGANTGELFF TGTGCCAGCTCACCAGGGCAGGGGGCCAACACCGGGGAGCTGTTTTTT
TRBD2 TRBJ2-7 TRBV6-1 NA CASSESLAGGTYEQYF TGTGCCAGCAGTGAATCCCTAGCGGGGGGGACCTACGAGCAGTACTTC
NA TRBJ2-2 TRBV27 NA CASYHGGGRNTGELFF TGTGCCAGCTATCATGGGGGGGGGCGGAACACCGGGGAGCTGTTTTTT
TRBD2 TRBJ2-1 TRBV6-2/TRBV6-3 NA CASSYALAGYNEQFF TGTGCCAGCAGTTACGCACTAGCGGGGTACAATGAGCAGTTCTTC
NA TRBJ1-6 TRBV19 NA CASSIRQTSSYNSPLHF TGTGCCAGTAGTATTAGACAGACGAGCTCCTATAATTCACCCCTCCACTTT
NA TRBJ2-5 TRBV5-1 NA CASSSAPGAQETQYF TGCGCCAGCAGCTCGGCCCCCGGGGCTCAAGAGACCCAGTACTTC
NA TRBJ1-1 TRBV5-5 NA CASSLAGGDRDSTEAFF TGTGCCAGCAGCTTGGCCGGAGGGGATAGAGACTCCACTGAAGCTTTCTTT
NA TRBJ1-6 TRBV4-3 once CASSQDLGTNSPLHF TGCGCCAGCAGCCAAGATCTGGGAACAAATTCACCCCTCCACTTT
TRBD1 TRBJ1-2 TRBV18 NA CASSPGTGVNYGYTF TGTGCCAGCTCACCAGGGACAGGGGTTAACTATGGCTACACCTTC
NA TRBJ2-3 TRBV5-6 NA CASSPDSTDTQYF TGTGCCAGCAGCCCTGACAGCACAGATACGCAGTATTTT
NA TRBJ1-5 TRBV6-5 NA CASSPWGGNQPQHF TGTGCCAGCAGCCCATGGGGCGGGAATCAGCCCCAGCATTTT
TRBD1 TRBJ1-3 TRBV4-3 NA CASSQILNLGQGRYTIYF TGCGCCAGCAGCCAAATCCTAAATTTAGGACAGGGTCGTTACACCATATATTTT
NA TRBJ1-2 TRBV4-1 NA CASSQDRVRYGYTF TGCGCCAGCAGCCAAGACAGGGTGAGGTATGGCTACACCTTC
NA TRBJ2-3 TRBV5-1 NA CASSLQAQVGTDTQYF TGCGCCAGCAGCTTACAGGCCCAGGTGGGCACAGATACGCAGTATTTT
NA TRBJ1-4 TRBV5-1 few CASSLGTTNEKLFF TGCGCCAGCAGCTTAGGTACAACTAATGAAAAACTGTTTTTT
TRBD1 TRBJ2-3 TRBV5-1 NA CASSLLSTGQGSDTQYF TGCGCCAGCAGCTTGCTCTCGACAGGGCAGGGGTCAGATACGCAGTATTTT
NA TRBJ1-4 TRBV19 NA CASSRPSTNEKLFF TGTGCCAGTAGTCGACCTTCAACTAATGAAAAACTGTTTTTT
NA TRBJ1-4 TRBV7-6 once CASSTLGGPGLEKLFF TGTGCCAGCAGCACTCTCGGGGGCCCCGGGTTAGAAAAACTGTTTTTT
NA TRBJ1-1 TRBV6-1 NA CASSEATVHTEAFF TGTGCCAGCAGTGAAGCAACAGTCCACACTGAAGCTTTCTTT
NA TRBJ2-7 TRBV4-2 NA CASSQGGLHYEQYF TGTGCCAGCAGCCAAGGGGGACTTCACTACGAGCAGTACTTC
TRBD1 TRBJ1-2 TRBV19 NA CASSITGTGAGYTF TGTGCCAGTAGTATAACGGGGACAGGGGCTGGCTACACCTTC
NA TRBJ2-7 TRBV4-1 NA CASSQGDRYYEQYF TGCGCCAGCAGCCAAGGTGACAGATACTACGAGCAGTACTTC
NA TRBJ2-6 TRBV7-3 NA CASSLGGAGANVLTF TGTGCCAGCAGCTTAGGAGGAGCTGGGGCCAACGTCCTGACTTTC
NA TRBJ1-1 TRBV11-1 NA CASSLAPPGKTEAFF TGTGCCAGCAGCTTAGCTCCGCCTGGAAAGACTGAAGCTTTCTTT
TRBD1 TRBJ1-2 TRBV7-9 NA CASSWYGAGGYGYTF TGTGCCAGCAGCTGGTACGGGGCAGGGGGCTATGGCTACACCTTC
TRBD1 TRBJ2-7 TRBV29-1 NA CSVGGQDSSYEQYF TGCAGCGTTGGCGGACAGGATAGCTCCTACGAGCAGTACTTC